This TCR beta chain was found in a study of T cells in Graves' hyperthyroidism and ophthalmopathy. What was amplified from RNA transcripts were TCR beta CDR3 regions. The study used the HTBI primer set for a first-round RT-PCR of the TCR CDR3. TCRdb itself ran the multiplex PCR reads through MiXCR, one entry per CDR3 protein. The sample records 300,000 to 350,000 distinct CDR3 sequences, 11% to 15% being singletons. This clonotype came up a few times. What it recognizes is unknown. Study results and caveats: Ophthalmopathy and stable hyperthyroidism were separated by a 13 V-J model. Most expanded thyroid clonotypes above 0.001 recurred in blood.

V was clipped by 6 bases and J by 0 bases, with 11 bases between them. The CDR3 length is 15 residues. Germline V gene data show CDR1 as KGHSH and CDR2 as LQKENI. Patients showing uncontrolled infection, other autoimmune disease, pregnancy or lactation were ineligible. Fresh 10 ml peripheral blood yielded PBMCs. The origin of this receptor is a woman aged 25 to 45 with Graves' hyperthyroidism. The specimen sequenced was blood. The chain combines TRBV18 with TRBJ1-4; D call uncertain. CDR3 sequence: CASSPVSATNEKLFF. In DNA form, the CDR3 reads TGTGCCAGCTCCCCAGTTTCTGCAACTAATGAAAAACTGTTTTTT. Drawing the rest from reference TRBV18 and TRBJ1-4, the complete variable domain is NAGVMQNPRHLVRRRGQEARLRCSPMKGHSHVYWYRQLPEEGLKFMVYLQKENIIDESGMPKERFSAEFPKEGPSILRIQQVVRGDSAAYFCASSPVSATNEKLFFGSGTQLSVL.